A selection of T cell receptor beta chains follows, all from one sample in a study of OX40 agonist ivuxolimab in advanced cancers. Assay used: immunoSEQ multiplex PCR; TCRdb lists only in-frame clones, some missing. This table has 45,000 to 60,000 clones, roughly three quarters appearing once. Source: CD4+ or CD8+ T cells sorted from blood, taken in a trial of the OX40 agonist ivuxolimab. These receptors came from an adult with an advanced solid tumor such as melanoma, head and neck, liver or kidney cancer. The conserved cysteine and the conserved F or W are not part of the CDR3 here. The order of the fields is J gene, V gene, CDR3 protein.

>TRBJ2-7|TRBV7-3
ASRKSGGSYEQY
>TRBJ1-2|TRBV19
ASSIGDRSDYGYT
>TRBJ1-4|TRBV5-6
ASSSRTLDLTNEKLF
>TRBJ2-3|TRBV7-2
ASSSTSGGVGDTQY
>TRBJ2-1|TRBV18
ASSPPRGGKIEQF
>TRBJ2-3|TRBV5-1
ASSGSGMSTDTQY
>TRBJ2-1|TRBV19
ASRLGLDYNEQF
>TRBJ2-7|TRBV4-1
ASSRQDRANEQY
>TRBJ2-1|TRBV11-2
ASSPRWGFSEQF
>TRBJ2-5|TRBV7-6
ASSLAPTGTKETQY
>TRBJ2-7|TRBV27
ASSLAGGYEQY
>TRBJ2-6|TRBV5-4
ASSLQGAGANVLT